Below, 8 T cell receptor beta chains from the same sample are listed, as sequenced in a study of T cells in Graves' hyperthyroidism and ophthalmopathy. Amplification of TCR beta CDR3 regions was performed using RNA transcripts as template. RT-PCR in the first round (using the HTBI primer set) targeted the TCR CDR3. One entry per CDR3 protein results from TCRdb running MiXCR on the multiplex PCR reads. Found here are 280,000 or so distinct CDR3 sequences, approximately 16% of them singletons; the top ten hold 30%. Specimen: blood. The receptors come from a woman between 50 and 59 years old with Graves' hyperthyroidism that later progressed to Graves' ophthalmopathy.

The chain employs TRBV5-1 and TRBJ2-1; maybe TRBD2 (6 bases). This CDR3 is built from 15 residues. Germline values: CDR1 SGHRS, CDR2 YFSETQ. The V and J ends lost 4 bases and 5 bases respectively, with 16 bases between them. This CDR3 is CASSIPTSYHNEQFF. The CDR3 DNA is TGCGCCAGCAGCATTCCAACTAGCTACCACAATGAGCAGTTCTTC.

In this sample, this clonotype turned up many times. This chain joins TRBV6-1 and TRBJ2-1, with TRBD2 matching over 10 bases. The CDR3 extends over 15 amino acids. Looked up from germline, CDR1 is MNHNS and CDR2 is SASEGT. Trimming took 2 bases from V and 9 from J; bases not matched to a gene: 7. The CDR3 is CASSEPSGSRIEQFF. Here the CDR3 DNA reads TGTGCCAGCAGTGAACCTAGCGGGAGTCGGATTGAGCAGTTCTTC.

This clonotype was seen many times. This chain joins TRBV7-2 and TRBJ1-5, with TRBD1 identical over 7 bases. The germline V gene has CDR1 SGHTA and CDR2 FQGNSA. V trimming: 4 bases; J trimming: 3 bases; junction bases outside the gene matches: 6. The CDR3 consists of 15 residues. The CDR3 reads CASSYSGTVNQPQHF. Here the CDR3 DNA reads TGTGCCAGCAGCTATTCCGGGACAGTCAATCAGCCCCAGCATTTT.

V and J are TRBV2 and TRBJ2-5, with 13 bases matching TRBD2. Per the germline V gene, CDR1 is SNHLY and CDR2 is FYNNEI. The CDR3 totals 14 residues. The V segment lost 5 bases and the J segment 9 bases; nucleotides outside the gene matches: 6. The CDR3 region has the DNA TGTGCCAGCAGTTCCGGACTAGCGGGGGAGGCCCAGTACTTC. Amino acid sequence: CASSSGLAGEAQYF.

The sample holds many counts of this clonotype. DNA of the CDR3: TGTGCCAGCAGCCAAGATTGGCAGATGGCTTACGAGCAGTACTTC. Protein product: CASSQDWQMAYEQYF. This chain connects TRBV3-1 to TRBJ2-7; D gene ambiguous. Trimming took 0 bases from V and 4 from J, leaving 13 bases between them. Germline values: CDR1 LGHDT, CDR2 YNNKEL (reference sequence). This CDR3 contains 15 residues.

At least ten counts were recorded for this clonotype. The chain employs TRBV20-1 and TRBJ2-7; D tentatively reads TRBD1 or TRBD2 (5 bases each). This CDR3 has 14 residues. Germline V gene data show CDR1 as DFQATT and CDR2 as SNEGSKA (reference sequence). Trimming shortened V by 3 bases and J by 3 bases, and 15 bases separated the two germline ends. CDR3 sequence: CSARRGSDHYEQYF. The CDR3 region has the DNA TGCAGTGCTAGGAGGGGTAGCGATCACTACGAGCAGTACTTC.

V usage is TRBV20-1 and J usage is TRBJ2-7; 7 positions agree with TRBD1. The germline V gene encodes CDR1 DFQATT and CDR2 SNEGSKA (reference sequence). CDR3 size: 15 residues. The trim removed 6 bases at V and 0 bases at J, leaving 11 bases unmatched. The CDR3 DNA sequence: TGCAGTGCACGGACAGGCTCGAGAGGCTCCTACGAGCAGTACTTC. Residues: CSARTGSRGSYEQYF.

In its sample, this clonotype was seen many times. This sequence joins TRBV20-1 and TRBJ2-5; no clear D. The V end was cut by 3 bases, the J end by 2 bases, with 13 bases between. This CDR3 contains 14 residues. Germline values: CDR1 DFQATT, CDR2 SNEGSKA (reference sequence). Written as DNA, the CDR3 is TGCAGTGCTAGGGCGGTTACGACTCAAGAGACCCAGTACTTC. Encoded protein: CSARAVTTQETQYF.